This T cell receptor (beta chain) comes out of a study of graft-versus-host responses after intestinal transplantation. V was pared by 4 bases and J by 2 bases, with 16 bases between. This CDR3 contains 16 residues. Germline CDR1 and CDR2: SGDLS and YYNGEE. Points on this clone: The antigen is unknown.

Produced via immunoSEQ multiplex PCR; TCRdb's table is partial and in-frame only. Of 75,000 to 100,000 clones listed, 90% to 95% were seen once; the top ten hold about 0.18%. V usage is TRBV9 and J usage is TRBJ2-1; possibly TRBD1 for D (5 bases). The TCR originated in a human donor who was the organ donor for an intestinal transplant. Sequenced here: unstimulated CD4+ T cells sorted from spleen or lymph node cells, sampled before transplant. CDR3: CASSPKPGWPYNEQFF. In DNA form, the CDR3 reads TGTGCCAGCAGCCCAAAGCCAGGGTGGCCCTACAATGAGCAGTTCTTC.